A selection of T cell receptor beta chains follows, all from one sample in a study of T cells in localized non-small cell lung cancer. Assay: immunoSEQ multiplex PCR; the TCRdb copy retains only in-frame clones and omits some. This table holds about 23,000 clones, approximately 83% found once. Here the sequenced sample was PBMCs, taken before any cancer treatment. The receptors here all came from a man aged 40 to 70 with stage II lung adenocarcinoma. CDR3s include the opening cysteine and the closing phenylalanine or tryptophan. Each record gives: CDR3 protein, J gene, V gene.

CDR3: CASSLNPSAGPSQETQYF
J: TRBJ2-5
V: TRBV5-5

CDR3: CASSLDGSGRSEQFF
J: TRBJ2-1
V: TRBV5-1

CDR3: CASSSGQGAGNTIYF
J: TRBJ1-3
V: TRBV19

CDR3: CASSLGAGASGELFF
J: TRBJ2-2
V: TRBV5-1

CDR3: CAWREGLRGITGELFF
J: TRBJ2-2
V: TRBV30

CDR3: CASSTSSGGNTEAFF
J: TRBJ1-1
V: TRBV5-1

CDR3: CASSLALAIVF
J: TRBJ2-1
V: TRBV7-6

CDR3: CASSPRGTGREKLFF
J: TRBJ1-4
V: TRBV9

CDR3: CASSDLGNEQFF
J: TRBJ2-1
V: TRBV25-1

CDR3: CASSDRALRPNSPLHF
J: TRBJ1-6
V: TRBV6-1

CDR3: CASSEQAYEQYF
J: TRBJ2-7
V: TRBV2

CDR3: CASSFTLTGGGETQYF
J: TRBJ2-5
V: TRBV4-2

CDR3: CAISERGTENSPLHF
J: TRBJ1-6
V: TRBV10-3

CDR3: CASSYGGNEQFF
J: TRBJ2-1
V: TRBV6-6

CDR3: CASSLGTGDEKLFF
J: TRBJ1-4
V: TRBV7-9

CDR3: CASSQPDQGGSGYTF
J: TRBJ1-2
V: TRBV4-2

CDR3: CASSLEQQGSGNTIYF
J: TRBJ1-3
V: TRBV5-1

CDR3: CASSSQRGTEAFF
J: TRBJ1-1
V: TRBV19

CDR3: CASSGDRAGELFF
J: TRBJ2-2
V: TRBV6-5

CDR3: CSATFAGQGHF
J: TRBJ1-5
V: TRBV20-1

CDR3: CAWSWASGNREQYF
J: TRBJ2-7
V: TRBV30

CDR3: CASSFQTGERVEAFF
J: TRBJ1-1
V: TRBV5-4

CDR3: CAWSVQLNTEAFF
J: TRBJ1-1
V: TRBV30

CDR3: CASGDVGYGYTF
J: TRBJ1-2
V: TRBV21-1

CDR3: CASSQGAETRQETQYF
J: TRBJ2-5
V: TRBV23-1

CDR3: CASSVDPGQRNTEAFF
J: TRBJ1-1
V: TRBV9

CDR3: CASSLTGNPSQSEQFF
J: TRBJ2-1
V: TRBV7-3

CDR3: CARSTDRRNSTGEAFF
J: TRBJ1-1
V: TRBV5-3

CDR3: CASSYGTGAEQYF
J: TRBJ2-7
V: TRBV11-2

CDR3: CASSILLAGKNNEQFF
J: TRBJ2-1
V: TRBV19

CDR3: CASSLSRDRSTTEAFF
J: TRBJ1-1
V: TRBV27

CDR3: CASSRLQTTRGLLWGYTF
J: TRBJ1-2
V: TRBV27

CDR3: CAWSVRLAGGKTDTQYF
J: TRBJ2-3
V: TRBV30

CDR3: CASSVGLASSTDTQYF
J: TRBJ2-3
V: TRBV7-9

CDR3: CAWDRKGGHTEAFF
J: TRBJ1-1
V: TRBV30

CDR3: CASSQVQAGWGYTF
J: TRBJ1-2
V: TRBV14

CDR3: CASIWQSEQYF
J: TRBJ2-7
V: TRBV6-1

CDR3: CASSLEMDRGPYEQYF
J: TRBJ2-7
V: TRBV11-3

CDR3: CASSLYGFTDTQYF
J: TRBJ2-3
V: TRBV13

CDR3: CASTRSGGGETQYF
J: TRBJ2-5
V: TRBV25-1

CDR3: CASSYRGSVETQYF
J: TRBJ2-5
V: TRBV6-5

CDR3: CASGPLQGATGNTIYF
J: TRBJ1-3
V: TRBV9

CDR3: CASSRGMRGLADSSYNEQFF
J: TRBJ2-1
V: TRBV4-3

CDR3: CASSQRLQGEDGYTF
J: TRBJ1-2
V: TRBV11-3

CDR3: CASSWGQGAMETQYF
J: TRBJ2-5
V: TRBV6-5

CDR3: CASSELQGIRGNQPQHF
J: TRBJ1-5
V: TRBV4-1

CDR3: CASREGVNEQFF
J: TRBJ2-1
V: TRBV5-1

CDR3: CASSIGQGPLQPQHF
J: TRBJ1-5
V: TRBV19

CDR3: CASSGQGRYGYTF
J: TRBJ1-2
V: TRBV14

CDR3: CASSPLGDTQYF
J: TRBJ2-3
V: TRBV18

CDR3: CASSAGTSGNYEQYF
J: TRBJ2-7
V: TRBV9

CDR3: CASSPSWGVGEQFF
J: TRBJ2-1
V: TRBV6-1

CDR3: CASRSGEGANAFF
J: TRBJ1-1
V: TRBV19

CDR3: CASSTRTGGRETQYF
J: TRBJ2-5
V: TRBV27

CDR3: CASSLEGLYTDTQYF
J: TRBJ2-3
V: TRBV5-1